This TCR beta chain appears in the sequencing data of a study of T cell responses to AZD1222 COVID-19 vaccine. Study results and caveats: The study sampled repertoires only after the peak T cell response. Within unmutated variant regions lay the reported targets of nearly half of spike-specific TCRs. Spike-specific TCR repertoires showed rising breadth and depth after two AZD1222 doses. White British donors predominated, females outnumbered males, and clonal diversity was possibly underestimated.

As for this clone: Its matching antigen is unknown.

The protocol was immunoSEQ multiplex PCR, while the TCRdb copy is restricted to in-frame clones and leaves out a portion. The table records roughly 130,000 clones, roughly 86% of them present only once. The origin of this receptor is an adult in good health. This sample comprised peripheral blood, obtained on day 0 of AZD1222 vaccination.

The chain's CDR3 is CASRPGLVNTGELFF. CDR3 in DNA: TGTGCCAGCAGACCGGGACTAGTGAACACCGGGGAGCTGTTTTTT. This rearrangement joins TRBV28 to TRBJ2-2; 8 nucleotides align to TRBD2. J was trimmed by 1 base and V by 6 bases; bases with no gene match: 4. The CDR3 runs to 15 residues. The germline CDR1 and CDR2 sequences are MDHEN and SYDVKM.